This T cell receptor (beta chain) originates from a study of blood T cell repertoires in COVID-19. Whole-study context: In each case, the material was cDNA or gDNA derived from T cells, B-cell-depleted T cells, or PBMCs.

The age range of participants was about 18 to 95 years, with residence in some 25 US areas. Participants' own reports of clinical history determined their cohort assignment. Recovered Cohort 3 donors showed two negative PCRs, clearance, or symptom resolution. Trimming took 2 bases from V and 2 from J, leaving 10 bases between them. Germline V gene data show CDR1 as SGHNT and CDR2 as YYREEE (reference sequence). This CDR3 is built from 14 residues. Repertoires were generated with immunoSEQ multiplex PCR, while TCRdb's copy carries only in-frame clones and drops some. The sample has under 350,000 clones; about 92% are singletons.

The chain uses TRBV5-4 and TRBJ2-5; D is uncertain. The clonotype originates from a man between 60 and 70 years old who had recovered from COVID-19. Material for sequencing was PBMCs or T cells enriched from blood (not recorded which). The CDR3 DNA reads TGTGCCAGCAGCTTTTCTCAGATACAAGAGACCCAGTACTTC. It specifies CASSFSQIQETQYF.